This is a list of T cell receptor beta chains from one sample in a study of shared clonotypes between healthy human individuals. Libraries were prepared by immunoSEQ multiplex PCR; TCRdb keeps only in-frame clonotypes and omits some of them. The table lists about 2 million clones, roughly 94% of them singletons. The source material was naive CD4+ T cells sorted from blood. Receptors originate from a man aged 18 to 30 in good health. Each CDR3 is given without its conserved first and last residue.

TRBV7-8	TRBJ2-1	ASGGMIEQF
TRBV5-4	TRBJ1-1	ASSLAGTAF
TRBV18	TRBJ2-5	ASSREGVQETQY
TRBV30	TRBJ2-2	AWRLRRSGELF
TRBV4-3	TRBJ1-6	ASSQIYGGGDSPLH
TRBV2	TRBJ1-2	ASPWDSSTPYGYT
TRBV4-3	TRBJ2-1	ASSQDPGLAASRNEQF
TRBV5-5	TRBJ1-5	ASSLSVGGGNQPQH
TRBV7-8	TRBJ2-7	ASSIGPQGGDEQY
TRBV29-1	TRBJ2-7	SVVQGDEQY